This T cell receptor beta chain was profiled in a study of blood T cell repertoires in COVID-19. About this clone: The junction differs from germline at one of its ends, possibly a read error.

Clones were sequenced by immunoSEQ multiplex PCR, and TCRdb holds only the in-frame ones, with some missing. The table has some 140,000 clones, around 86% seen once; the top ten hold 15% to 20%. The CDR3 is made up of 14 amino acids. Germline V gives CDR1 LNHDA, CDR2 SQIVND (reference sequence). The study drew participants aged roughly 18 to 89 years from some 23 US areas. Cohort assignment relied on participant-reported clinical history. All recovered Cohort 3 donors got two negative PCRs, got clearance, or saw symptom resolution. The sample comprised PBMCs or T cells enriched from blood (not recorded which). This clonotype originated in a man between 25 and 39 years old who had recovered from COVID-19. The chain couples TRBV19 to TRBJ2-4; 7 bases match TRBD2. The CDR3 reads CASSIQSGKSIQYF. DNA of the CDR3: TGTGCCAGTAGTATTCAGAGCGGGAAAAGCATTCAGTACTTC.